This is a list of T cell receptor beta chains from one sample in a study of cytomegalovirus exposure and HLA in healthy donors. Repertoires were generated with immunoSEQ multiplex PCR, while TCRdb's copy carries only in-frame clones and drops some. The sample has a few hundred thousand clones; 83% are singletons. Sequencing was carried out using PBMCs. The source of these receptors is a girl between 10 and 17 years old in good health and CMV-seronegative. The CDR3 runs from the conserved cysteine through the conserved F or W. The D gene is left open where the match is weak. Clone size appears in some rows only: once, few, many, or a class for an expanded clone.

j_gene | v_gene | abundance | d_gene | CDR3aa | CDR3nt
TRBJ2-7 | TRBV27 | NA | NA | CASSFGGLWEQYF | TGTGCCAGCAGTTTCGGGGGGCTCTGGGAGCAGTACTTC
TRBJ2-3 | TRBV10-3 | NA | TRBD1 | CAISYRDSYTDTQYF | TGTGCCATCAGTTACCGGGACAGCTACACAGATACGCAGTATTTT
TRBJ2-2 | TRBV7-2 | NA | TRBD2 | CASSLLGGGADTGELFF | TGTGCCAGCAGCTTACTGGGCGGGGGGGCCGACACCGGGGAGCTGTTTTTT
TRBJ2-7 | TRBV6-6 | once | TRBD1 | CASSGRTGDYEQYF | TGTGCCTCCTCGGGAAGGACAGGGGACTACGAGCAGTACTTC
TRBJ1-5 | TRBV7-9 | NA | NA | CASSVGAGPEGGRGQPQHF | TGTGCCAGCAGCGTAGGGGCCGGGCCTGAGGGAGGGAGAGGGCAGCCCCAGCATTTT
TRBJ2-1 | TRBV30 | NA | NA | CAWAPGVYNEQFF | TGTGCCTGGGCCCCGGGGGTTTACAATGAGCAGTTCTTC
TRBJ1-1 | TRBV7-3 | few | TRBD1 | CASSFSGGDTEAFF | TGTGCCAGCAGCTTCTCAGGGGGTGACACTGAAGCTTTCTTT
TRBJ1-5 | TRBV21-1 | few | NA | CASSSTGSNQPQHF | TGTGCCAGCAGCAGTACAGGGAGCAATCAGCCCCAGCATTTT
TRBJ1-2 | TRBV7-7 | NA | NA | CASSLRGKTAIYFYGYTF | TGTGCTAGCAGCTTAAGGGGGAAGACGGCTATCTATTTCTATGGCTACACCTTC
TRBJ2-3 | TRBV9 | NA | TRBD2 | CASSVWSGGVSTDTQYF | TGTGCCAGCAGCGTATGGAGCGGGGGGGTAAGCACAGATACGCAGTATTTT
TRBJ1-2 | TRBV28 | NA | TRBD1 | CASSLSDRGLNGYTF | TGTGCCAGCAGTTTATCGGACAGGGGGCTGAATGGCTACACCTTC
TRBJ2-7 | TRBV7-2 | NA | NA | CASSLEVGEQYF | TGTGCCAGCAGCTTAGAAGTCGGCGAGCAGTACTTC
TRBJ2-5 | TRBV7-2 | NA | NA | CASSLEFSETQYF | TGTGCCAGCAGCTTGGAGTTTTCTGAGACCCAGTACTTC
TRBJ2-1 | TRBV5-1 | NA | NA | CASSFRMESYNEQFF | TGCGCCAGCAGCTTTAGGATGGAGTCCTACAATGAGCAGTTCTTC
TRBJ1-2 | TRBV5-4 | once | NA | CASSPARTERGYTF | TGTGCCAGCAGCCCGGCCCGGACAGAGCGAGGCTACACCTTC
TRBJ2-7 | TRBV5-4 | NA | NA | CASSLQGFGEQYF | TGTGCCAGCAGCCTTCAGGGTTTCGGGGAGCAGTACTTC
TRBJ2-1 | TRBV29-1 | NA | NA | CSVRVLDEQFF | TGCAGCGTTCGAGTGCTTGATGAGCAGTTCTTC
TRBJ2-1 | TRBV28 | NA | TRBD2 | CASSYSGGHNEQFF | TGTGCCAGCAGTTATAGCGGGGGGCACAATGAGCAGTTCTTC
TRBJ2-7 | TRBV5-8 | NA | TRBD1 | CASSAGTDFYEQYF | TGTGCCAGCAGCGCCGGGACAGACTTTTACGAGCAGTACTTC
TRBJ2-5 | TRBV5-4 | NA | TRBD2 | CASSSGLARHQETQYF | TGTGCCAGCAGCTCCGGACTAGCAAGGCACCAAGAGACCCAGTACTTC
TRBJ2-1 | TRBV7-6 | NA | TRBD2 | CASSLGLLAGAYNEQFF | TGTGCCAGCAGCTTAGGCCTACTAGCGGGGGCCTACAATGAGCAGTTCTTC
TRBJ1-1 | TRBV6-5 | NA | NA | CASSYRFGRNVGEAFF | TGTGCCAGCAGTTACCGGTTTGGCAGGAATGTTGGTGAAGCTTTCTTT
TRBJ1-6 | TRBV28 | once | TRBD1 | CASSAHLAQGAGSPLHF | TGTGCCAGCAGTGCTCACCTGGCACAGGGGGCGGGTTCACCCCTCCACTTT
TRBJ1-2 | TRBV30 | once | TRBD1 | CASEQGDYGYTF | TGTGCCTCAGAACAGGGGGACTATGGCTACACCTTC
TRBJ2-7 | TRBV28 | NA | TRBD2 | CASSISGGLSYEQYF | TGTGCCAGCAGCATTAGCGGGGGTCTCTCCTACGAGCAGTACTTC
TRBJ2-7 | TRBV7-9 | NA | NA | CASSLGGIYEQYF | TGTGCCAGCAGCTTAGGAGGAATCTACGAGCAGTACTTC
TRBJ2-7 | TRBV14 | NA | NA | CASSQVWSAWYEQYF | TGTGCCAGCAGCCAAGTCTGGTCTGCATGGTACGAGCAGTACTTC
TRBJ1-1 | TRBV29-1 | NA | TRBD1 | CSVEYRGQDTEAFF | TGCAGCGTTGAATACAGGGGGCAGGACACTGAAGCTTTCTTT
TRBJ2-3 | TRBV27 | few | TRBD1 | CASTRQGADTQYF | TGTGCCAGCACCCGACAGGGGGCAGATACGCAGTATTTT
TRBJ2-5 | TRBV6-1 | NA | TRBD1 | CASSELQNRGRRDRAQETQYF | TGTGCCAGCAGTGAACTGCAAAACAGGGGGCGAAGGGATCGGGCCCAAGAGACCCAGTACTTC
TRBJ2-7 | TRBV28 | NA | NA | CASIAAVSPPYEQYF | TGTGCCAGCATAGCCGCAGTAAGCCCCCCCTACGAGCAGTACTTC
TRBJ1-6 | TRBV11-2 | NA | TRBD1 | CASTMDRRNSPLHF | TGTGCCAGCACCATGGACAGGCGTAATTCACCCCTCCACTTT
TRBJ1-1 | TRBV28 | NA | NA | CASSDTGYSEAFF | TGTGCCAGCAGTGATACAGGGTACTCTGAAGCTTTCTTT
TRBJ2-5 | TRBV2 | NA | TRBD1 | CASRDRTGSLFGETQYF | TGTGCCAGCAGGGATAGGACAGGGTCCCTATTTGGGGAGACCCAGTACTTC
TRBJ2-3 | TRBV5-6 | NA | TRBD2 | CASSLLAGGTDTQYF | TGTGCCAGCAGCTTACTAGCGGGAGGGACAGATACGCAGTATTTT